The clone carrying this TCR beta chain was seen a single time. Germline CDR1 and CDR2: MNHEY and SVGAGI. This CDR3 contains 13 residues. V lost 6 bases, J lost 3 bases, and 11 bases lay in between. These data are taken from a study of cytomegalovirus exposure and HLA in healthy donors. Amplification used 60 Vbeta primers and 13 Jbeta primers. Sequencing used immunoSEQ multiplex PCR; TCRdb keeps in-frame clones, though not all of them. The sample consists of under 200,000 clones, around 80% of them appearing once. The chain carries TRBV6-5 and TRBJ1-1; D is undetermined. The specimen was PBMCs. The receptor comes from a man aged 40-49 years in good health and CMV-seronegative. CDR3 region: CASRIAEDTEAFF. In nucleotides, the CDR3 is TGTGCCAGCAGAATAGCGGAGGACACTGAAGCTTTCTTT.